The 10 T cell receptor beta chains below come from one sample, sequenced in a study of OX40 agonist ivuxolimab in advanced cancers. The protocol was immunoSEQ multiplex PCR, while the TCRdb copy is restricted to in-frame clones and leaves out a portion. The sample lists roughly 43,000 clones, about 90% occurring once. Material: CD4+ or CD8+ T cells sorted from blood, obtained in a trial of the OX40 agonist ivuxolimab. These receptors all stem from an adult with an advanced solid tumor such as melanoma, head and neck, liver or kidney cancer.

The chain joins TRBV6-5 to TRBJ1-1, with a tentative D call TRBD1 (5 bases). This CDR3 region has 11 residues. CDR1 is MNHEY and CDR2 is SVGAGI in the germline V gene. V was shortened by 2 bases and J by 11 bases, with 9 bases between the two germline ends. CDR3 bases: TGTGCCAGCAGTTACAGAGACAGTGCTTTCTTT. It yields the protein CASSYRDSAFF.

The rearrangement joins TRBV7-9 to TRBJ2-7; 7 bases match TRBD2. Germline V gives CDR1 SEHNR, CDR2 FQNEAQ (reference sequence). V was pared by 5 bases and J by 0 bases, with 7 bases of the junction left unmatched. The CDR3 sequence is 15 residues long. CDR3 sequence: CASSLDGGSSYEQYF. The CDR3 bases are TGTGCCAGCAGCCTCGACGGCGGGAGCTCCTACGAGCAGTACTTC.

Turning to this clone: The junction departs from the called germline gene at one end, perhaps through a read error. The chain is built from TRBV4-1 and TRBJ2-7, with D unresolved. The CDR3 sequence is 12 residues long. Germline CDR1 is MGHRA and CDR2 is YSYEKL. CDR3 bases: TGCGCCAGCAGCCAAGGTCAAACCACAGTTTGCTTC. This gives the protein CASSQGQTTVCF.

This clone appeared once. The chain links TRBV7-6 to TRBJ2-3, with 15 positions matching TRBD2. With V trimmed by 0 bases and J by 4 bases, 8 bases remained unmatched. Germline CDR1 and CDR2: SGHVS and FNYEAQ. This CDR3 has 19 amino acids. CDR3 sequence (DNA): TGTGCCAGCAGCTTAGCGGCTCCGGGACTAGCGGGGGGTGCAGATACGCAGTATTTT. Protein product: CASSLAAPGLAGGADTQYF.

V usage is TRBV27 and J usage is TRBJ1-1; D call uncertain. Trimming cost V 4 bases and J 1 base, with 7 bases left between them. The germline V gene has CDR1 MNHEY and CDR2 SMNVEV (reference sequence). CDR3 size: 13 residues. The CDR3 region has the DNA TGTGCCAGCAGTTGGGCGGCGAACACTGAAGCTTTCTTT. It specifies CASSWAANTEAFF.

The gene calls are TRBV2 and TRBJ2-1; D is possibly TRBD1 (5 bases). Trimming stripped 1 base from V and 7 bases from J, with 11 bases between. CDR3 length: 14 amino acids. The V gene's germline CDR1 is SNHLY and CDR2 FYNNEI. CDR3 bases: TGTGCCAGCAGTGAAGATGGCGCAGGGAATGAGCAGTTCTTC. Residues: CASSEDGAGNEQFF.

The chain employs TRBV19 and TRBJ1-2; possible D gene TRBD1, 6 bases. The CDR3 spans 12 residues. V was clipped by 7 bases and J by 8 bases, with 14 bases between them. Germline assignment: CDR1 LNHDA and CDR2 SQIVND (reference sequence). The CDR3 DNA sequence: TGTGCCAGTACCCGGGGGGCCCGCGGCTACACCTTC. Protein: CASTRGARGYTF.

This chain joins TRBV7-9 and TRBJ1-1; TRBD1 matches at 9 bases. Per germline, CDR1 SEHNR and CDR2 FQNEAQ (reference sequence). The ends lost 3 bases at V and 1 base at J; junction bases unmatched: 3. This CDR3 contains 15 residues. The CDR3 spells CASSLSGQGNTEAFF. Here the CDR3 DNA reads TGTGCCAGCAGCTTGTCGGGACAGGGGAACACTGAAGCTTTCTTT. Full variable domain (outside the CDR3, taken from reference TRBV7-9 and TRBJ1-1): DTGVSQNPRHKITKRGQNVTFRCDPISEHNRLYWYRQTLGQGPEFLTYFQNEAQLEKSRLLSDRFSAERPKGSFSTLEIQRTEQGDSAMYLCASSLSGQGNTEAFFGQGTRLTVV.

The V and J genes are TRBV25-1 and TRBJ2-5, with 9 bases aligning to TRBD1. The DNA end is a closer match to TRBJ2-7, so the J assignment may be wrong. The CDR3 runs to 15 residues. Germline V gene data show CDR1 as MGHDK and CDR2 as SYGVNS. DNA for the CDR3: TGTGCCAGCAGTGAGCCCGGGACAGGGACCCACGAGCAGTACTTC. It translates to CASSEPGTGTHEQYF.

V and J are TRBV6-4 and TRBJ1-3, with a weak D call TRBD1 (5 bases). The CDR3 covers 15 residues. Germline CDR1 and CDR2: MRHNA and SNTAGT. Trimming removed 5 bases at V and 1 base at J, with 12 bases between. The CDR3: CASSPTRTSGNTIYF. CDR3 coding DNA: TGTGCCAGCAGTCCTACGAGGACATCTGGAAACACCATATATTTT.